Each of the 21 T cell receptor beta chains below was sequenced from the same sample in a study of regulatory and conventional T cells in RAG deficiency. The protocol was immunoSEQ multiplex PCR, while the TCRdb copy is restricted to in-frame clones and leaves out a portion. The sample holds 30,000 to 35,000 clones; 70% to 90% are singletons and the top ten take roughly 5.4%. These data were also reused for a study on regulatory T cells. As that report states: The primer mix had 52 TRBV and 13 TRBJ primers.

Sequences were obtained from CD8+ T cells sorted from blood. Receptors were obtained from a human donor in good health.

V gene TRBV28 combines with J gene TRBJ2-7; perhaps TRBD1 as D (7 bases). V lost 1 base, J lost 2 bases, and 12 bases lay in between. Germline V gives CDR1 MDHEN, CDR2 SYDVKM. The CDR3 totals 15 residues. In DNA, the CDR3 is TGTGCCAGCAGTTTATTGGAGGGGGCAGCCTACGAGCAGTACTTC. Translation gives CASSLLEGAAYEQYF.

J is TRBJ2-2 and V is TRBV10-3; D is perhaps TRBD2 (7 bases). The germline gives CDR1 ENHRY, CDR2 SYGVKD. The CDR3 runs to 19 residues. The V end was cut by 3 bases, the J end by 6 bases, with 26 bases between. CDR3 sequence: CAISDVPGEGDWRPGELFF. The CDR3 DNA is TGTGCCATCAGTGATGTCCCAGGGGAGGGCGACTGGAGGCCCGGGGAGCTGTTTTTT.

CDR3 region: CASRQEQGYTGELFF. The DNA for the CDR3 is TGTGCCAGCAGACAAGAACAGGGTTACACCGGGGAGCTGTTTTTT. The chain has TRBV7-6 and TRBJ2-2; possible D gene TRBD1, 6 bases. This CDR3 region has 15 residues. The V gene lost 6 bases and the J gene lost 3 bases, with 14 bases spanning the gap. Per germline, CDR1 SGHVS and CDR2 FNYEAQ.

The chain has TRBV18 and TRBJ2-7, with 7 bases aligning to TRBD1. Per germline, CDR1 KGHSH and CDR2 LQKENI. The CDR3 covers 14 residues. V gave up 4 bases and J gave up 1 base; unmatched junction bases: 4. CDR3 sequence: CASSLETGSYEQYF. The CDR3 DNA reads as TGTGCCAGCTCACTTGAGACAGGGTCCTACGAGCAGTACTTC.

The rearrangement links TRBV6-5 to TRBJ2-1; D perhaps matches TRBD1 (5 bases). V lost 2 bases and J 6 bases, leaving 5 bases between the germline ends. The germline CDR1 and CDR2 sequences are MNHEY and SVGAGI. The length of the CDR3 is 12 residues. The CDR3, as DNA: TGTGCCAGCAGTTACAGGGGCAATGAGCAGTTCTTC. It is translated as CASSYRGNEQFF.

The chain combines TRBV28 with TRBJ1-5; D ambiguous. The CDR3 loop spans 17 amino acids. The V end was cut by 5 bases, the J end by 6 bases, with 23 bases between. The germline V gene encodes CDR1 MDHEN and CDR2 SYDVKM. Here the CDR3 DNA reads TGTGCCAGCAGTACCTGGCCGAGAATGGGGTCAAGTCAGCCCCAGCATTTT. It encodes CASSTWPRMGSSQPQHF.

The J gene is TRBJ2-2, the V gene TRBV2; D might be TRBD1 (5 bases). Germline values: CDR1 SNHLY, CDR2 FYNNEI. V lost 4 bases and J lost 0, with 9 bases in between. There are 15 residues in the CDR3. CDR3: CASSGTGPNTGELFF. The CDR3, as DNA: TGTGCCAGCAGTGGTACAGGCCCGAACACCGGGGAGCTGTTTTTT.

V gene TRBV5-6 combines with J gene TRBJ2-5; D not certain. V was trimmed by 0 bases and J by 0 bases, leaving 6 bases between them. Germline CDR1 SGHDT, CDR2 YYEEEE. CDR3 length equals 14 residues. The CDR3 region is CASSLANYQETQYF. The CDR3 DNA follows: TGTGCCAGCAGCTTGGCCAACTACCAAGAGACCCAGTACTTC.

This chain uses TRBV6-6 with TRBJ1-5; D unresolved. The CDR3 totals 15 residues. Germline V lookup: CDR1 MNHNY, CDR2 SVGAGI (reference sequence). Trimming stripped 6 bases from V and 4 bases from J, with 16 bases between. The CDR3 is CASRVVQDTNQPQHF. The DNA for the CDR3 is TGTGCCAGCAGAGTGGTTCAGGATACTAATCAGCCCCAGCATTTT.

This clone has a single count. The J gene is TRBJ1-2, the V gene TRBV23-1; no clear D. TRBV23-1 is known as an ORF, though its function is uncertain. This CDR3 contains 17 residues. V was clipped by 5 bases and J by 4 bases, with 23 bases between them. The CDR3 DNA is TGCGCCAGCAGTAGCGAATGGTTACGCAGAAAGACCTATGGCTACACCTTC. It specifies CASSSEWLRRKTYGYTF.

The V and J genes are TRBV9 and TRBJ2-1; the D is unclear. V lost 0 bases and J lost 5, with 6 bases in between. Germline V CDR1 and CDR2: SGDLS, YYNGEE. CDR3 size: 13 residues. CDR3 sequence (DNA): TGTGCCAGCAGCGTAGTCGATGACAATGAGCAGTTCTTC. It codes for CASSVVDDNEQFF.

The CDR3 loop is CASVDREPQHF. The CDR3 nucleotides are TGTGCCAGCGTGGACCGGGAGCCCCAGCATTTT. The V and J genes are TRBV6-6 and TRBJ1-5; D is unclear. V lost 8 bases, J lost 8 bases, and 10 bases lay in between. This CDR3 spans 11 amino acids. Germline values: CDR1 MNHNY, CDR2 SVGAGI (reference sequence).

The rearrangement uses TRBV7-9 and TRBJ2-5; no reliable D call. CDR1 and CDR2 (germline): SEHNR, FQNEAQ (reference sequence). The CDR3 consists of 14 residues. V was trimmed by 5 bases and J by 1 base, leaving 11 bases between them. The CDR3, as DNA: TGTGCCAGCAGCCCCCGAGCGAGCCAAGAGACCCAGTACTTC. Amino acid sequence: CASSPRASQETQYF.

The rearrangement links TRBV5-1 to TRBJ2-7; 7 bases match TRBD2. Germline CDR1 SGHRS, CDR2 YFSETQ. The V segment lost 0 bases and the J segment 2 bases; nucleotides outside the gene matches: 8. The CDR3 extends over 16 amino acids. The CDR3 coding sequence is TGCGCCAGCAGCTTGGATTTAGCGGGCTCCCCCTACGAGCAGTACTTC. The encoded protein is CASSLDLAGSPYEQYF.

The rearrangement joins TRBV30 to TRBJ2-7; 11 positions match TRBD2. Trimming at V came to 5 bases and at J to 3 bases, leaving 9 bases not matched to a gene. The germline CDR1 and CDR2 sequences are GTSNPN and SVGIG (reference sequence). The CDR3 is made up of 15 amino acids. The CDR3, as DNA: TGTGCCTGGGAGACTAGCGGGACGGGAATCTACGAGCAGTACTTC. Its protein is CAWETSGTGIYEQYF. Full variable domain (remainder filled in from reference TRBV30 and TRBJ2-7): SQTIHQWPATLVQPVGSPLSLECTVEGTSNPNLYWYRQAAGRGLQLLFYSVGIGQISSEVPQNLSASRPQDRQFILSSKKLLLSDSGFYLCAWETSGTGIYEQYFGPGTRLTVT.

This chain uses TRBV4-1 with TRBJ2-7; a possible D gene is TRBD2 (6 bases). The CDR3 consists of 15 residues. Trimming took 2 bases from V and 0 from J, leaving 11 bases between them. Germline-derived CDR1 and CDR2 are MGHRA and YSYEKL. CDR3 DNA sequence: TGCGCCAGCAGCCAACGTTGGGGACTCTCCTACGAGCAGTACTTC. This encodes CASSQRWGLSYEQYF.

The J gene is TRBJ1-1, the V gene TRBV15, with no clear D. Trimming took off 5 bases at V and 4 bases at J, with 26 bases between the two ends. Per the germline V gene, CDR1 is LNHNV and CDR2 is YYDKDF (reference sequence). The CDR3 is made up of 18 amino acids. The CDR3 protein is CATSGFVETGSGFTEAFF. CDR3 nucleotides: TGTGCCACCAGCGGTTTTGTAGAGACGGGCAGCGGGTTCACTGAAGCTTTCTTT.

The chain is built from TRBV7-6 and TRBJ2-1; D ambiguous. The CDR3 is 14 residues long. Germline loops: CDR1 SGHVS, CDR2 FNYEAQ. The germline V and J ends were trimmed by 1 base and 7 bases, with 11 bases remaining between them. Here the CDR3 DNA reads TGTGCCAGCAGCTTAGGGTCCGGGCTAAATGAGCAGTTCTTC. Protein product: CASSLGSGLNEQFF.

The chain employs TRBV5-4 and TRBJ1-1, with unresolved D. The V and J ends lost 3 bases and 10 bases respectively, with 22 bases between them. The CDR3 is made up of 15 amino acids. The germline CDR1 and CDR2 sequences are SGHNT and YYREEE (reference sequence). The CDR3 DNA reads TGTGCCAGCAGCTCCTCGGAGGAGGACGAGACGATAGCTTTCTTT. This sequence encodes CASSSSEEDETIAFF.

The chain carries TRBV5-6 and TRBJ1-2; possibly TRBD1 for D (6 bases). The V gene's germline CDR1 is SGHDT and CDR2 YYEEEE. The CDR3 runs to 15 residues. V lost 3 bases and J lost 6, with 18 bases in between. The CDR3: CASSSHLTGLHGYTF. The CDR3 DNA reads as TGTGCCAGCAGCTCCCATCTTACAGGGCTGCATGGCTACACCTTC.

This clone turned up a few times. This rearrangement joins TRBV6-1 to TRBJ2-7; no definite D call. Deletions cut 5 bases from V and 2 bases from J, with 4 bases between. This CDR3 region has 11 residues. Germline lookup yields CDR1 MNHNS and CDR2 SASEGT. CDR3 protein: CASSYTYEQYF. CDR3 coding DNA: TGTGCCAGCAGTTATACCTACGAGCAGTACTTC.